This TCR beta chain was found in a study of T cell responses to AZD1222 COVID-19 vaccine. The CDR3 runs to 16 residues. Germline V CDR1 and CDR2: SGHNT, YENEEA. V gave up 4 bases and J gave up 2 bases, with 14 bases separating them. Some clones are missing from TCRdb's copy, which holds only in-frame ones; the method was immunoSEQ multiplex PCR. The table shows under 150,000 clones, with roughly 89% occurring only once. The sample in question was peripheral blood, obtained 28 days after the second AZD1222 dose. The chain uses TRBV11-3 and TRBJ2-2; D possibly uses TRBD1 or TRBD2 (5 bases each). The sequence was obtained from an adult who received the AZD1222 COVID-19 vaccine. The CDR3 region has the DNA TGTGCCAGCAGCTCCGAGGCAGGGAGAAACACCGGGGAGCTGTTTTTT. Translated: CASSSEAGRNTGELFF.